These 26 T cell receptor beta chains share one sample of origin, sequenced in a study of identical twins (dated by TCRdb to 2016 to 2017). The receptor library was made with 5' RACE. The run used an Illumina HiSeq 2000. TCRdb reanalyzed the raw reads on its own, using fastp at Q25 for trimming and MiXCR for clone calling, and kept in-frame beta chains. Rows merge per CDR3 protein into single entries with the most common DNA and genes. The sample has more than 650,000 distinct CDR3 sequences on record, around 6% of them singletons. Clones ranked in the top ten supply 1.5% to 2% of the sample. Sequences were obtained from naive T cells sorted from blood. Explained via the paper, the cell subset or site label denotes: cells isolated with a human naive T-cell isolation kit. Receptors originate from a young man in good health.

V usage is TRBV12-3 or TRBV12-4 and J usage is TRBJ1-4; D call uncertain. V was trimmed by 7 bases and J by 8 bases, leaving 17 bases between them. The CDR3 contains 14 residues. The CDR3: CASTKPNLYEKLFF. In nucleotides, the CDR3 is TGTGCCAGCACGAAACCCAACCTGTACGAAAAACTGTTTTTT.

This clonotype was seen a handful of times. The V call is TRBV20-1, the J call TRBJ2-1, with 10 bases identical to TRBD2. With 3 bases clipped from V and 15 bases from J, the junction kept 8 bases outside the gene matches. Germline loops: CDR1 DFQATT, CDR2 SNEGSKA (reference sequence). The CDR3 sequence is 12 residues long. In DNA form, the CDR3 reads TGCAGTGCTAGCCTAGCGGGAGTTTCTCCGTTCTTC. Protein product: CSASLAGVSPFF.

CDR3 DNA sequence: TGCGCCAGCAGCTTGCGTTGGGGGATGAAGAAGTTGGGAAACACCATATATTTT. Translating gives CASSLRWGMKKLGNTIYF. This rearrangement joins TRBV5-1 to TRBJ1-3, with a tentative D call TRBD1 (5 bases). Germline CDR1 is SGHRS and CDR2 is YFSETQ. CDR3 size: 18 residues. V lost 1 base and J lost 4, with 21 bases in between.

In this sample, this clonotype turned up many times. The chain links TRBV12-3 or TRBV12-4 to TRBJ2-1, with TRBD1 matching 7 bases. Trimming took 5 bases from V and 10 from J; bases not matched to a gene: 2. The CDR3 is 11 amino acids. The CDR3 nucleotides read TGTGCCAGCAGTGTGGGACAGGAGCAGTTCTTC. This codes for CASSVGQEQFF.

V is TRBV7-2 and J is TRBJ2-3; tentative D call: TRBD2 (5 bases). The ends were cut back, 3 bases at V and 3 bases at J, with 10 bases in the middle. This CDR3 comprises 14 residues. In germline, CDR1 is SGHTA, CDR2 FQGNSA. CDR3 protein: CASSFGWETDTQYF. In nucleotides, the CDR3 is TGTGCCAGCAGCTTTGGCTGGGAGACAGATACGCAGTATTTT. The whole variable domain, remainder taken from reference TRBV7-2 and TRBJ2-3, is GAGVSQSPSNKVTEKGKDVELRCDPISGHTALYWYRQSLGQGLEFLIYFQGNSAPDKSGLPSDRFSAERTGGSVSTLTIQRTQQEDSAVYLCASSFGWETDTQYFGPGTRLTVL.

The chain uses TRBV7-9 and TRBJ1-4; D might be TRBD1 (6 bases). Germline V gene lookup returns CDR1 SEHNR and CDR2 FQNEAQ (reference sequence). This CDR3 is built from 14 residues. V lost 4 bases and J 8 bases, leaving 14 bases between the germline ends. CDR3 region: CASSSSGGGEKLFF. The CDR3 DNA reads TGTGCCAGCAGCTCTTCTGGGGGCGGGGAAAAACTGTTTTTT.

This clonotype appeared many times. The chain recombines TRBV7-6 with TRBJ2-3; D unclear. Per the germline V gene, CDR1 is SGHVS and CDR2 is FNYEAQ. Trimming stripped 1 base from V and 4 bases from J, with 9 bases between. The CDR3 is made up of 14 amino acids. Written as DNA, the CDR3 is TGTGCCAGCAGCTTAGAGGTCGCTCCAGATACGCAGTATTTT. It codes for CASSLEVAPDTQYF.

This clonotype was counted between two and nine times. This chain connects TRBV20-1 to TRBJ2-1; 13 bases are shared with TRBD2. The germline gives CDR1 DFQATT, CDR2 SNEGSKA (reference sequence). V lost 0 bases, J lost 9 bases, and 11 bases stayed unmatched. The CDR3 runs 17 residues. The CDR3 DNA is TGCAGTGCTAGAGACCTGACTAGCGGGGGGCCACGGGGTGAGCAGTTCTTC. Translation gives CSARDLTSGGPRGEQFF.

In its sample, this clonotype was seen many times. The chain is built from TRBV24-1 and TRBJ2-3; TRBD1 might be the D (5 bases). Germline V gene lookup returns CDR1 KGHDR and CDR2 SFDVKD. V lost 2 bases to trimming and J lost 9 bases, with 14 bases between them. This CDR3 comprises 14 residues. This CDR3 is CATSDSYRRHTQYF. CDR3 nucleotide sequence: TGTGCCACCAGTGATTCGTACAGGCGCCACACGCAGTATTTT.

V gene TRBV7-2 combines with J gene TRBJ1-1, with D unresolved. The V gene lost 2 bases and the J gene lost 1 base, with 11 bases spanning the gap. This CDR3 is built from 15 residues. The germline V gene encodes CDR1 SGHTA and CDR2 FQGNSA. CDR3 region: CASSLRQNPNTEAFF. Written as DNA, the CDR3 is TGTGCCAGCAGCTTACGTCAGAACCCGAACACTGAAGCTTTCTTT.

Details on this clonotype: A much larger clone lies a single base off, so this may be a read error. This chain joins TRBV20-1 and TRBJ1-1; D call uncertain. The CDR3 consists of 13 residues. The germline CDR1 and CDR2 sequences are DFQATT and SNEGSKA (reference sequence). The CDR3 sequence is CSAPGRASTEALF. CDR3 in DNA: TGCAGTGCTCCGGGGAGGGCGAGCACTGAAGCTCTCTTT.

This clonotype was seen more than once but under ten times. The CDR3 DNA reads TGTGCCAGCTCCCCGTTCGCCGGACAAGAGACCCAGTACTTC. It yields the protein CASSPFAGQETQYF. The chain links TRBV6-1 to TRBJ2-5; D remains ambiguous. V was pared by 8 bases and J by 2 bases, with 15 bases between. The CDR3 contains 14 residues. Per germline, CDR1 MNHNS and CDR2 SASEGT.

This clonotype was counted at least ten times. This sequence joins TRBV7-6 and TRBJ2-5; 11 bases match TRBD2. In germline, CDR1 is SGHVS, CDR2 FNYEAQ. After removal of 2 bases from V and 1 base from J, the junction contained 9 bases not matched to a gene. This CDR3 is built from 18 residues. CDR3 in amino acids: CASSLIIGTSGFQETQYF. Written as DNA, the CDR3 is TGTGCCAGCAGCTTAATCATAGGGACTAGCGGTTTCCAAGAGACCCAGTACTTC.

This clonotype has just a few counts. The chain carries TRBV20-1 and TRBJ1-6, with D hard to call. This CDR3 has 13 residues. Germline V lookup: CDR1 DFQATT, CDR2 SNEGSKA (reference sequence). Trimming stripped 0 bases from V and 13 bases from J, with 13 bases between. The CDR3, as DNA: TGCAGTGCTAGAGAAGGAGGGTCGGTTCCCCTCCACTTT. It specifies CSAREGGSVPLHF.

This clonotype occurred a few times. The chain couples TRBV2 to TRBJ2-2; 12 bases match TRBD1. Germline V gene data show CDR1 as SNHLY and CDR2 as FYNNEI. J lost 5 bases, V lost 3 bases, and 4 bases had no gene match. This CDR3 comprises 16 residues. CDR3 protein: CASSEGTGGLTGELFF. The CDR3 nucleotides read TGTGCCAGCAGTGAGGGGACAGGGGGCTTGACCGGGGAGCTGTTTTTT. Based on the CDR3 plus reference TRBV2 and TRBJ2-2, the full variable domain is EPEVTQTPSHQVTQMGQEVILRCVPISNHLYFYWYRQILGQKVEFLVSFYNNEISEKSEIFDDQFSVERPDGSNFTLKIRSTKLEDSAMYFCASSEGTGGLTGELFFGEGSRLTVL.

The chain recombines TRBV5-1 with TRBJ2-3; 12 positions agree with TRBD2. Germline V CDR1 and CDR2: SGHRS, YFSETQ. The CDR3 consists of 16 residues. J lost 4 bases, V lost 7 bases, and 10 bases had no gene match. CDR3 protein: CASELGLAGISDTQYF. CDR3 coding DNA: TGCGCCAGCGAACTAGGACTAGCGGGAATTTCAGATACGCAGTATTTT.

About this clonotype: This likely comes from a read error, as the CDR3 has no conserved phenylalanine or tryptophan at its end. This chain uses TRBV20-1 with TRBJ1-1, with a tentative D call TRBD1 (6 bases). Trimming left V 0 bases short and J 4 bases short, with 12 bases between. The CDR3 has 14 amino acids. Germline-derived CDR1 and CDR2 are DFQATT and SNEGSKA (reference sequence). The CDR3 loop is CSARDVRGGTEAFC. The CDR3 nucleotides are TGCAGTGCTAGAGATGTCAGGGGTGGCACTGAAGCTTTCTGT.

This clonotype was counted at least ten times. This chain joins TRBV5-1 and TRBJ1-5, with D possibly being TRBD1 (5 bases). The V gene lost 0 bases and the J gene lost 4 bases, with 11 bases spanning the gap. Germline values: CDR1 SGHRS, CDR2 YFSETQ. The CDR3 runs to 15 residues. The CDR3 loop reads CASSLDGWGNQPQHF. Here the CDR3 DNA reads TGCGCCAGCAGCTTGGACGGGTGGGGGAATCAGCCCCAGCATTTT.

This clonotype was seen repeatedly, ten times or more. The chain joins TRBV4-3 to TRBJ2-3; tentatively, D is TRBD1 or TRBD2 (5 bases each). CDR1 is LGHNA, CDR2 YSLEER, per germline. V dropped 5 bases and J dropped 6 bases, with 12 bases sitting between them. The CDR3 length is 13 residues. The CDR3 coding sequence is TGCGCCAGCAGCAGATGGGGGTCTGATACGCAGTATTTT. It translates to CASSRWGSDTQYF.

The table lists this clonotype with a few counts. CDR3 sequence (DNA): TGTGCCAGCAGCTTAGTGCTGGAGAATGAGCAGTTCTTC. The encoded protein is CASSLVLENEQFF. The chain links TRBV11-2 to TRBJ2-1; the D is unclear. In germline, CDR1 is SGHAT, CDR2 FQNNGV. This CDR3 region has 13 residues. V was cut by 1 base and J by 7 bases, with 8 bases left in between.

The rearrangement joins TRBV14 to TRBJ2-1; 9 bases line up with TRBD2. Germline CDR1 SGHDN, CDR2 FVKESK. Trimming at V came to 0 bases and at J to 3 bases, leaving 3 bases not matched to a gene. This CDR3 comprises 16 residues. In DNA form, the CDR3 reads TGTGCCAGCAGCCAAGACCAAGCGGGAGGCTACAATGAGCAGTTCTTC. Translation gives CASSQDQAGGYNEQFF.

Ten or more counts support this clonotype. The rearrangement joins TRBV6-1 to TRBJ1-1; 9 positions match TRBD1. This CDR3 comprises 13 residues. J lost 3 bases, V lost 10 bases, and 6 bases had no gene match. Germline V gives CDR1 MNHNS, CDR2 SASEGT. CDR3 residues: CATTGGADTEAFF. The CDR3 bases are TGTGCCACCACAGGGGGCGCGGACACTGAAGCTTTCTTT.

Of note for this clonotype: Since a much larger clone is just one base distant, this may be a read error. This chain joins TRBV10-3 and TRBJ1-1; D unclear. The CDR3 spans 14 residues. Trimming left V 6 bases short and J 3 bases short, with 14 bases between. CDR1 is ENHRY, CDR2 SYGVKD, per germline. The CDR3: CAIRVGSRDTEAFF. For the CDR3, the DNA is TGTGCCATCAGGGTAGGGTCTCGGGACACTGAAGCTTTCTTT.

Note on this clonotype: Since a much larger clone is just one base distant, this may be a read error. The V and J genes are TRBV5-1 and TRBJ2-1; TRBD2 is a possible D gene (5 bases). CDR3 length: 16 residues. CDR1 and CDR2 from the germline V gene are SGHRS and YFSETQ. This chain's CDR3 is CANSFLMGALGNEQFF. The CDR3 DNA sequence: TGCGCCAACAGCTTTCTGATGGGAGCTCTTGGGAATGAGCAGTTCTTC.

At least ten counts were recorded for this clonotype. Here the CDR3 DNA reads TGTGCCAGCTCATATCAGGGGGCGCCCACTGAAGCTTTCTTT. Amino acids: CASSYQGAPTEAFF. The chain carries TRBV27 and TRBJ1-1, with 8 bases that match TRBD1. The CDR3 length is 14 residues. Looked up from germline, CDR1 is MNHEY and CDR2 is SMNVEV (reference sequence). J gave up 4 bases and V 8 bases, and 9 bases lay outside the gene matches.

This clonotype was counted ten times or more. The J gene is TRBJ2-3, the V gene TRBV12-3 or TRBV12-4; 13 positions match TRBD2. J gave up 5 bases and V 0 bases, and 2 bases lay outside the gene matches. The CDR3 length is 16 residues. CDR3 sequence reads: CASSLAGTSGKDTQYF. DNA of the CDR3: TGTGCCAGCAGTTTAGCCGGGACTAGCGGGAAAGATACGCAGTATTTT.